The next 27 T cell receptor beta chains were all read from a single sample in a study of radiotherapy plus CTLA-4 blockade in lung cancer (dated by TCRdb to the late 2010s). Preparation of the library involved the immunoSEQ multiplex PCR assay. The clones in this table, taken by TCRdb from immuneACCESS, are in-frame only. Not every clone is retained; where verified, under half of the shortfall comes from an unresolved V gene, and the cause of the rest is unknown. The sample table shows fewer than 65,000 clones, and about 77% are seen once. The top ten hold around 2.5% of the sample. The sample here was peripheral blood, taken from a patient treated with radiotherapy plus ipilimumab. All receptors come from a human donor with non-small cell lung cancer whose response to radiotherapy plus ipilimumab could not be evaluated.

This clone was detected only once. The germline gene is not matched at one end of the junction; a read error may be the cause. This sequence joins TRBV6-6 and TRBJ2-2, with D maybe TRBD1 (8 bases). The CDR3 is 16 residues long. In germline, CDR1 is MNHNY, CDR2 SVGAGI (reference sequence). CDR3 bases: TGTGCCAGCAGTAGCCGCGGACAGGGAGGGTCAGGGGAGCTGTCTTTT. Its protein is CASSSRGQGGSGELSF.

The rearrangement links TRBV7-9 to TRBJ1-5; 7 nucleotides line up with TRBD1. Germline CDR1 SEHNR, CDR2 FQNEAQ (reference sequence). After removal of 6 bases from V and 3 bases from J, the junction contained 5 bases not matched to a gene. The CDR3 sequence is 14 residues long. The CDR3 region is CASSSGTVNQPQHF. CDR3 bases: TGTGCCAGCAGTTCCGGGACAGTCAATCAGCCCCAGCATTTT.

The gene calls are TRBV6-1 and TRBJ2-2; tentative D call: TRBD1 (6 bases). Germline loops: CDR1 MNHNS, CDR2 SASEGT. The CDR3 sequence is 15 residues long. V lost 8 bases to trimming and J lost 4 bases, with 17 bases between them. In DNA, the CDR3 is TGTGCCAGCGAGACAGGCGTTAAAGCCACCGGGGAGCTGTTTTTT. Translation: CASETGVKATGELFF.

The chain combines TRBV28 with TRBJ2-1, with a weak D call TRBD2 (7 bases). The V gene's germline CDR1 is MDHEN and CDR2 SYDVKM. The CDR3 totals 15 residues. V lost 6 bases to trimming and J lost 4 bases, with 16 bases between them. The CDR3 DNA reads TGTGCCAGCAGGGGAGGGGGGATAGAATACAATGAGCAGTTCTTC. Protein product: CASRGGGIEYNEQFF.

This chain's CDR3 is CASSLQAFAYNEQFF. The CDR3 nucleotides are TGTGCCAGCAGCTTACAGGCCTTCGCCTACAATGAGCAGTTCTTC. This chain uses TRBV7-3 with TRBJ2-1; unclear D gene. Germline V lookup: CDR1 SGHTA, CDR2 FQGTGA. Trimming shortened V by 2 bases and J by 2 bases, and 10 bases separated the two germline ends. This CDR3 region has 15 residues.

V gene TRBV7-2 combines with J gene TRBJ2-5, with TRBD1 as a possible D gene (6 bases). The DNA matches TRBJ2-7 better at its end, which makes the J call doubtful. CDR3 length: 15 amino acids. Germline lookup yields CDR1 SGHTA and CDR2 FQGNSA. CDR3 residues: CASRTSTRGTYEQYF. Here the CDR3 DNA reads TGTGCCAGCAGAACCTCGACCAGGGGAACCTACGAGCAGTACTTC.

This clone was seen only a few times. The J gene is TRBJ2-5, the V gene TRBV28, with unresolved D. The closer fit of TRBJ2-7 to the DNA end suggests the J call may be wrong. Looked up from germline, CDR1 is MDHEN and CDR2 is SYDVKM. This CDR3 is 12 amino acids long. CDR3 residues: CASSLTDYEQYF. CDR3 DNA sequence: TGTGCCAGCAGTTTAACGGACTACGAGCAGTACTTC.

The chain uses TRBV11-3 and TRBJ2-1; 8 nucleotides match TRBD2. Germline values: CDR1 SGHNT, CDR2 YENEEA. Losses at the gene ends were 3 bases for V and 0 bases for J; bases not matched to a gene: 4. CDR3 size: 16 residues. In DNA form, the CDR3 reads TGTGCCAGCAGCTTCCAGAGCGGGAGCTCCTACAATGAGCAGTTCTTC. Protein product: CASSFQSGSSYNEQFF.

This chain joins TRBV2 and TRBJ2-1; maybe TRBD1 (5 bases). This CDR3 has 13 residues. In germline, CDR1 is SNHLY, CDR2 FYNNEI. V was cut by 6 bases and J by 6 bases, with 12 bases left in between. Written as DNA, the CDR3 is TGTGCCAGCAGCGTACTACAGGCCAATGAGCAGTTCTTC. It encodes CASSVLQANEQFF.

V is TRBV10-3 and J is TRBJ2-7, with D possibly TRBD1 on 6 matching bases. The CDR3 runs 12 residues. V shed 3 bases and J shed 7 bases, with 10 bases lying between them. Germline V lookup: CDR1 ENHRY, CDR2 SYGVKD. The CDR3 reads CAISDYRVEQYF. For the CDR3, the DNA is TGTGCCATCAGTGACTACAGGGTTGAGCAGTACTTC.

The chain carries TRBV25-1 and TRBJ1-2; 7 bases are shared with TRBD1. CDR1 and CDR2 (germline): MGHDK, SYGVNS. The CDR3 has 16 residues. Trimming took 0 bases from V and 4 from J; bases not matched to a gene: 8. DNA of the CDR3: TGTGCCAGCAGTGAATATAGCAGGGGGACCGGCTATGGCTACACCTTC. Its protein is CASSEYSRGTGYGYTF.

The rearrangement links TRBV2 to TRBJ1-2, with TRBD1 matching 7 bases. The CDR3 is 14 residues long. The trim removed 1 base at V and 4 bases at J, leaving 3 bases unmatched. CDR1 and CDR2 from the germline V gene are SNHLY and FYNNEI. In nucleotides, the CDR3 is TGTGCCAGCAGTGAAGATGGGACAGTCTATGGCTACACCTTC. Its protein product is CASSEDGTVYGYTF.

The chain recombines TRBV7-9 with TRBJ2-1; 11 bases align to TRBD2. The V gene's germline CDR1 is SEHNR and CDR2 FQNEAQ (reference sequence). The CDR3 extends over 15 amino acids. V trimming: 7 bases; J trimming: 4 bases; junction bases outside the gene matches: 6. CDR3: CASTRTSGLYNEQFF. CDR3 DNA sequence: TGTGCCAGCACCCGGACTAGCGGGCTTTACAATGAGCAGTTCTTC.

CDR3 nucleotides: TGTGCCAGCAGCTTGGGGCAGGGGGCGCGTAAGACCCAGTACTTC. Protein product: CASSLGQGARKTQYF. This chain connects TRBV5-4 to TRBJ2-5, with 8 nucleotides matching TRBD1. The V gene end was trimmed by 0 bases and the J gene end by 6 bases; junction bases not matched to a gene: 7. Germline loops: CDR1 SGHNT, CDR2 YYREEE (reference sequence). The CDR3 covers 15 residues. Complete variable domain (other parts from reference TRBV5-4 and TRBJ2-5): ETGVTQSPTHLIKTRGQQVTLRCSSQSGHNTVSWYQQALGQGPQFIFQYYREEENGRGNFPPRFSGLQFPNYSSELNVNALELDDSALYLCASSLGQGARKTQYFGPGTRLLVL.

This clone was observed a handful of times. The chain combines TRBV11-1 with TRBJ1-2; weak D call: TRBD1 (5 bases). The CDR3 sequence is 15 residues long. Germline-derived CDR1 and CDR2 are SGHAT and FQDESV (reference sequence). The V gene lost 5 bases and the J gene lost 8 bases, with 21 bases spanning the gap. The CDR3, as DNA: TGTGCCAGCAGCCCGAGGAGCGGGGGAAGGTACGGCTACACCTTC. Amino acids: CASSPRSGGRYGYTF.

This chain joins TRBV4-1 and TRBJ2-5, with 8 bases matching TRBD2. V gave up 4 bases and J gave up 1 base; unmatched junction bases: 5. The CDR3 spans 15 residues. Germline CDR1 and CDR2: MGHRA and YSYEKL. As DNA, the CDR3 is TGCGCCAGCAGCCGTTGGACTAGCAGCCAAGAGACCCAGTACTTC. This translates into CASSRWTSSQETQYF.

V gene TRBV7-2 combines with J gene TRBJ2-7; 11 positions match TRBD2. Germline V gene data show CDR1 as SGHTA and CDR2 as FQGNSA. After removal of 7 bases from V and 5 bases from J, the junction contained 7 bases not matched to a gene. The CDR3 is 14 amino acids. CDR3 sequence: CASKEGLAAHEQYF. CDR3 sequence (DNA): TGTGCCAGCAAAGAGGGACTAGCGGCACACGAGCAGTACTTC.

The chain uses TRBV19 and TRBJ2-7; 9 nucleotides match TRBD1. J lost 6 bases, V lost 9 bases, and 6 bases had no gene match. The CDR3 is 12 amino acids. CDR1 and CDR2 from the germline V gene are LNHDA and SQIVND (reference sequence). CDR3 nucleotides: TGTGCCAGCTGGGACAGGGTGGGCGAGCAGTACTTC. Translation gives CASWDRVGEQYF.

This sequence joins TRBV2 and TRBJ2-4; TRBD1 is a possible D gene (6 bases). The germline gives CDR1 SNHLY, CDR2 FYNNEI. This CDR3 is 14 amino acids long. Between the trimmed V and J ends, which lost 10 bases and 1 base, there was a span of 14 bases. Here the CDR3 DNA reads TGTGCCACCTACAGGGATGGGGCCAAAAACATTCAGTACTTC. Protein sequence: CATYRDGAKNIQYF.

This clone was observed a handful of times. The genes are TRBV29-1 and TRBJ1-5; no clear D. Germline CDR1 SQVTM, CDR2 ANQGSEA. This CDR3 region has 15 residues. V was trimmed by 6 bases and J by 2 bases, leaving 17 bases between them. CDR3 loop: CSVPTGWQCNQPQHF. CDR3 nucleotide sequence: TGCAGCGTCCCTACCGGGTGGCAGTGCAATCAGCCCCAGCATTTT. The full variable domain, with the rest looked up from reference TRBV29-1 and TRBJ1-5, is SAVISQKPSRDICQRGTSLTIQCQVDSQVTMMFWYRQQPGQSLTLIATANQGSEATYESGFVIDKFPISRPNLTFSTLTVSNMSPEDSSIYLCSVPTGWQCNQPQHFGDGTRLSIL.

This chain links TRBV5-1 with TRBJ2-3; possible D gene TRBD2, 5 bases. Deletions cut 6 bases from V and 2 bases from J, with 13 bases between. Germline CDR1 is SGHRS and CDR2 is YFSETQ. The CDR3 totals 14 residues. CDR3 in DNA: TGCGCCAGCACATTAGGCGGGCACACAGATACGCAGTATTTT. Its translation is CASTLGGHTDTQYF.

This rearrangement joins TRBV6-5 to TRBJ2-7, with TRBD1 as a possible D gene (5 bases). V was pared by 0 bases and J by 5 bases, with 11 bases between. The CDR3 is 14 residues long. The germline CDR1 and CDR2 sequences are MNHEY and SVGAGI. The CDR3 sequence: CASSYSGRANEQYF. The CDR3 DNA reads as TGTGCCAGCAGTTACTCAGGCAGGGCCAACGAGCAGTACTTC.

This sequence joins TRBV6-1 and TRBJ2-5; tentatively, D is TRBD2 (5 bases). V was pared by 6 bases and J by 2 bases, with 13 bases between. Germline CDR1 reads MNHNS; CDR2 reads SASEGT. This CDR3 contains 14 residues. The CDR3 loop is CASSRTRGQETQYF. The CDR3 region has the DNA TGTGCCAGCAGCCGGACTCGAGGGCAAGAGACCCAGTACTTC.

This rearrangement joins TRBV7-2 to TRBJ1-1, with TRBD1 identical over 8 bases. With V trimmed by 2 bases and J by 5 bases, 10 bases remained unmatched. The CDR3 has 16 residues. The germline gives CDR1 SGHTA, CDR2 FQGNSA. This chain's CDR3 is CASSLRTGFTKTEAFF. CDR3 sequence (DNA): TGTGCCAGCAGCTTAAGGACAGGGTTTACGAAAACTGAAGCTTTCTTT. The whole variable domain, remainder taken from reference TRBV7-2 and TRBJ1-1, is GAGVSQSPSNKVTEKGKDVELRCDPISGHTALYWYRQSLGQGLEFLIYFQGNSAPDKSGLPSDRFSAERTGGSVSTLTIQRTQQEDSAVYLCASSLRTGFTKTEAFFGQGTRLTVV.

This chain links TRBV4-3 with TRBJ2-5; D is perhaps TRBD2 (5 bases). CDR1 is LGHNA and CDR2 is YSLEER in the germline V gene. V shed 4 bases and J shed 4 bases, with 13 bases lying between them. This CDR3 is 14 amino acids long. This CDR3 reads CASSRTRAGETQYF. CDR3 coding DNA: TGCGCCAGCAGCCGCACTAGGGCGGGAGAGACCCAGTACTTC.

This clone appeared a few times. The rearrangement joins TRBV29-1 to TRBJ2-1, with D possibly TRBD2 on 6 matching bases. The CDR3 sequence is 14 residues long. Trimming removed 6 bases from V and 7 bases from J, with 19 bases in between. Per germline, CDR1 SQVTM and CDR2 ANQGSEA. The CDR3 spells CSVVGTHGGNEQFF. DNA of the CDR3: TGCAGCGTCGTAGGGACTCATGGGGGGAATGAGCAGTTCTTC.

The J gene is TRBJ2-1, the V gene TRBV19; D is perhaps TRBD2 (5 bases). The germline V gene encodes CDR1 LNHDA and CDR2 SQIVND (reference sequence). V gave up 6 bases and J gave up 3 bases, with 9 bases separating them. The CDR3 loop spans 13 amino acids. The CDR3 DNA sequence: TGTGCCAGTAGGGACTCGGGCTACAATGAGCAGTTCTTC. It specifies CASRDSGYNEQFF.